The 3 T cell receptor beta chains below come from one sample, sequenced in a study of blood T cell repertoires in COVID-19. Here immunoSEQ multiplex PCR was the method, and the copy in TCRdb shows in-frame clones only, minus some. The sample lists approximately 80,000 clones, 78% seen once, with 15% to 20% in the top ten. Source material: peripheral blood. These receptors originate from a human donor in a cohort sampled during active COVID-19.

The V call is TRBV5-1, the J call TRBJ1-1; D may be TRBD1 (5 bases). The CDR3 has 13 amino acids. With 4 bases removed from V and 1 base from J, the gap between germline ends came to 8 bases. The germline V gene has CDR1 SGHRS and CDR2 YFSETQ. The DNA for the CDR3 is TGCGCCAGCAGCGTCGGGGGGAACACTGAAGCTTTCTTT. Its protein is CASSVGGNTEAFF.

The CDR3 bases are TGTGCCAGCAGTCCACCACCGGGACAGTCCTACGAGCAGTACGTC. Its translation is CASSPPPGQSYEQYV. The rearrangement links TRBV28 to TRBJ2-7; 7 bases are a match to TRBD1. The CDR3 spans 15 residues. CDR1 and CDR2 (germline): MDHEN, SYDVKM. Trimming cost V 5 bases and J 1 base; bases outside gene matches: 8.

This clone is deemed medium-sized. V and J are TRBV2 and TRBJ1-2; tentatively, D is TRBD1 (5 bases). The CDR3 extends over 15 amino acids. Germline CDR1 is SNHLY and CDR2 is FYNNEI. Deletions cut 2 bases from V and 4 bases from J, with 14 bases between. CDR3 DNA: TGTGCCAGCAGTGAAACTCTCGACAGCTTCTATGGCTACACCTTC. This encodes CASSETLDSFYGYTF.